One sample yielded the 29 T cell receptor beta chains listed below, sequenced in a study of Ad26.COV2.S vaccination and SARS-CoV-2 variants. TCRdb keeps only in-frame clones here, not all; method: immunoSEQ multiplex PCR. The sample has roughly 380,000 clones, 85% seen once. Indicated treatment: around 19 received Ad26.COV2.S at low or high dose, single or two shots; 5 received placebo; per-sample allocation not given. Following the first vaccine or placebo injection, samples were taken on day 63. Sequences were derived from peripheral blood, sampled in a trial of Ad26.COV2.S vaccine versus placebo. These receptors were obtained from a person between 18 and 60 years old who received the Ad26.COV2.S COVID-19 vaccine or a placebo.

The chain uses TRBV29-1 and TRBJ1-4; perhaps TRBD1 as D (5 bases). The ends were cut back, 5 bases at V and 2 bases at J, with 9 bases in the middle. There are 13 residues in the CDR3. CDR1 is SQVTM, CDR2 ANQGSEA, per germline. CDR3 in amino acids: CSVRTRTNEKLFF. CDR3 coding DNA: TGCAGCGTTAGGACACGTACTAATGAAAAACTGTTTTTT. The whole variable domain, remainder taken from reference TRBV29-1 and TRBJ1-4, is SAVISQKPSRDICQRGTSLTIQCQVDSQVTMMFWYRQQPGQSLTLIATANQGSEATYESGFVIDKFPISRPNLTFSTLTVSNMSPEDSSIYLCSVRTRTNEKLFFGSGTQLSVL.

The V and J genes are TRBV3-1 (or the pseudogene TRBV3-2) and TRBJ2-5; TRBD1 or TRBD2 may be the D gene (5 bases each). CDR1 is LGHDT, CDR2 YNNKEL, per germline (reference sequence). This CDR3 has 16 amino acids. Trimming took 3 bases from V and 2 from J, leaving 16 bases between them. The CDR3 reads CASSHGAPSGQETQYF. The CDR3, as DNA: TGTGCCAGCAGCCACGGGGCCCCTAGTGGGCAAGAGACCCAGTACTTC.

CDR3 residues: CASSIAGGDTQYF. In DNA, the CDR3 is TGTGCCAGCAGTATAGCGGGAGGGGATACGCAGTATTTT. The chain is built from TRBV7-9 and TRBJ2-3; 11 nucleotides agree with TRBD2. Germline assignment: CDR1 SEHNR and CDR2 FQNEAQ (reference sequence). The CDR3 extends over 13 amino acids. The J segment lost 6 bases and the V segment lost 6 bases, leaving 2 bases of the junction unmatched.

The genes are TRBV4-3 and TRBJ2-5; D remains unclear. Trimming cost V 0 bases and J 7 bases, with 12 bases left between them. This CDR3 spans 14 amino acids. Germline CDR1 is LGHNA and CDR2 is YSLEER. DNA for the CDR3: TGCGCCAGCAGCCAAGAACAAACCGTGGGGACCCAGTACTTC. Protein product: CASSQEQTVGTQYF.

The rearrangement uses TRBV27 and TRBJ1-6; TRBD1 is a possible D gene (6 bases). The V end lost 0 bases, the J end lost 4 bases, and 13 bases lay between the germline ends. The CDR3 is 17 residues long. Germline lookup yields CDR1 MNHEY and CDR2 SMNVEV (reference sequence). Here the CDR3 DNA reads TGTGCCAGCAGTTTATCGGGGGGGAGGGGGTATAATTCACCCCTCCACTTT. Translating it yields CASSLSGGRGYNSPLHF.

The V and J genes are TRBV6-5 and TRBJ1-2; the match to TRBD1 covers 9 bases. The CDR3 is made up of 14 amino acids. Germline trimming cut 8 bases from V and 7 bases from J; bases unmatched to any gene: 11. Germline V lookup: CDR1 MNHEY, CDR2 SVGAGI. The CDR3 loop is CASFRDRGKFGYTF. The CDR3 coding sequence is TGTGCCAGCTTTCGAGACAGGGGGAAGTTTGGCTACACCTTC.

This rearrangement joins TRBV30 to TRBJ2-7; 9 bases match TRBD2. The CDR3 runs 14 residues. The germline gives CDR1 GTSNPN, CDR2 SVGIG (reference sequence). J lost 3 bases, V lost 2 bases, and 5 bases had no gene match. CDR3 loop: CAWSPLAGDYEQYF. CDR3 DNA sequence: TGTGCCTGGAGTCCCTTAGCGGGAGACTACGAGCAGTACTTC.

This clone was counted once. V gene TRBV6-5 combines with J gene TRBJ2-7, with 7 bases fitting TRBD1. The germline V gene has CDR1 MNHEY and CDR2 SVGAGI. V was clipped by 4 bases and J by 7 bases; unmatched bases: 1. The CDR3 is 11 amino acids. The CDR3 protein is CASSWGQEQYF. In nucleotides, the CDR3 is TGTGCCAGCAGTTGGGGACAGGAGCAGTACTTC.

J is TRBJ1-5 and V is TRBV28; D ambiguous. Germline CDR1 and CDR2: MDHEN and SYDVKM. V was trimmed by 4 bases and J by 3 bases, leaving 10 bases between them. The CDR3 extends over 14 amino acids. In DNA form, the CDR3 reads TGTGCCAGCAGTTCTGACGGTTACAATCAGCCCCAGCATTTT. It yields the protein CASSSDGYNQPQHF.

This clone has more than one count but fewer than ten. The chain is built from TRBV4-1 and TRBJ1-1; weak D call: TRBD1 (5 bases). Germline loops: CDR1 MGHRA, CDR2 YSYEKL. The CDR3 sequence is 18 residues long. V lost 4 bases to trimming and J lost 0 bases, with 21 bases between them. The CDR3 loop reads CASSPVSPPTDLNTEAFF. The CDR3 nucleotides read TGCGCCAGCAGCCCAGTTTCTCCCCCGACAGACTTGAACACTGAAGCTTTCTTT.

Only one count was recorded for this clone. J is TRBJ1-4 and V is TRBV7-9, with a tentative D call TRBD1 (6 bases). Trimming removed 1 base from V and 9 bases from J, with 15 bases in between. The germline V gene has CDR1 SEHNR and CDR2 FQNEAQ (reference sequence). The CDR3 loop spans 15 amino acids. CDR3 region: CASSLGTGNFKKLFF. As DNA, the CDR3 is TGTGCCAGCAGCTTAGGAACAGGGAATTTCAAAAAACTGTTTTTT.

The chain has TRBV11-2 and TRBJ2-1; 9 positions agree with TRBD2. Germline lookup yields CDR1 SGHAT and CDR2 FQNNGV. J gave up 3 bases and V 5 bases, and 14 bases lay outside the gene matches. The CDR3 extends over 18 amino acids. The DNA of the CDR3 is TGTGCCAGCAGCCTTACAACCCCCCTAGCGGGGATCTACAATGAGCAGTTCTTC. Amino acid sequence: CASSLTTPLAGIYNEQFF.

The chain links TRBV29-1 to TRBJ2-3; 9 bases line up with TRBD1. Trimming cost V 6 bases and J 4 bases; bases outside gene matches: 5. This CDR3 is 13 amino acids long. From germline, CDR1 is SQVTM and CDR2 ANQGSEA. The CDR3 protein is CSVTGGGSDTQYF. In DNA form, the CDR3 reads TGCAGCGTCACAGGGGGCGGGTCAGATACGCAGTATTTT.

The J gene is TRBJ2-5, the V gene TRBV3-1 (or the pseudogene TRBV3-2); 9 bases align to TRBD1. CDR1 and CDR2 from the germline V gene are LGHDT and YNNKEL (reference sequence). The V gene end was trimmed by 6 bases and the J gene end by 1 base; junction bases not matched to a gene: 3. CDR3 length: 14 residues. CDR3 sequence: CASRLTGGQETQYF. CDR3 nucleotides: TGTGCCAGCAGACTGACAGGGGGCCAAGAGACCCAGTACTTC.

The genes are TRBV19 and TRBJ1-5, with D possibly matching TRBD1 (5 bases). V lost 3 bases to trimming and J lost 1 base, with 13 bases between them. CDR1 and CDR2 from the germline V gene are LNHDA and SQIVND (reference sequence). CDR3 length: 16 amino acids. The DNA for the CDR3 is TGTGCCAGTAGTATGAGTGGGGGTAAGAGCAATCAGCCCCAGCATTTT. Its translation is CASSMSGGKSNQPQHF.

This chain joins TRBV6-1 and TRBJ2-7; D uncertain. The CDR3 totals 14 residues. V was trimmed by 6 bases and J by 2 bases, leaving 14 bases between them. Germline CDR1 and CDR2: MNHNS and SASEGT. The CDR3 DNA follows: TGTGCCAGCAGCCCAGGCTCGGGCCCCTACGAGCAGTACTTC. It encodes CASSPGSGPYEQYF.

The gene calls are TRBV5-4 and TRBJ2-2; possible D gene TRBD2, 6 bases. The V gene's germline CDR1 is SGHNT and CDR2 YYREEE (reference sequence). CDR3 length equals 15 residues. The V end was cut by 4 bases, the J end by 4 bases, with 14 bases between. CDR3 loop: CASSLGLPSTGELFF. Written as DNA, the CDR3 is TGTGCCAGCAGCCTGGGACTCCCGAGCACCGGGGAGCTGTTTTTT.

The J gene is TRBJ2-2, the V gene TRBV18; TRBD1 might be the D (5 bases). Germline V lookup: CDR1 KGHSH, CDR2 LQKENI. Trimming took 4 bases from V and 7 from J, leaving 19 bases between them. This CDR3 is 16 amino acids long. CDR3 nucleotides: TGTGCCAGCTCACTTGACCAGCAGGGTGTCAGCGGGGAGCTGTTTTTT. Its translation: CASSLDQQGVSGELFF.

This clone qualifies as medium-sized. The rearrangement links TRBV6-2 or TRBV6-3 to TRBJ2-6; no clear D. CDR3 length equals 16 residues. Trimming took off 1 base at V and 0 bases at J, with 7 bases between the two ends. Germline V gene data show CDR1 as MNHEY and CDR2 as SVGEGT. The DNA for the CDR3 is TGTGCCAGCAGTTACTTTGGGGACTCTGGGGCCAACGTCCTGACTTTC. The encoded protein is CASSYFGDSGANVLTF.

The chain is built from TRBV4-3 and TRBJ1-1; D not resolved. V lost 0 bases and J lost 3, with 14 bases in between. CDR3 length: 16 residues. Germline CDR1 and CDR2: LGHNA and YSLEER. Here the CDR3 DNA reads TGCGCCAGCAGCCAAGATCTTGGTGGGGAAGACACTGAAGCTTTCTTT. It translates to CASSQDLGGEDTEAFF.

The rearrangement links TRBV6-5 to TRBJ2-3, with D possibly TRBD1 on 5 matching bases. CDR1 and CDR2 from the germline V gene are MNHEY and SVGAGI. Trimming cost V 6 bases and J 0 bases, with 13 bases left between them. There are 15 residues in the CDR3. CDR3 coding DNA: TGTGCCAGCAGCCACAGGATCTCTAGCACAGATACGCAGTATTTT. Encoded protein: CASSHRISSTDTQYF.

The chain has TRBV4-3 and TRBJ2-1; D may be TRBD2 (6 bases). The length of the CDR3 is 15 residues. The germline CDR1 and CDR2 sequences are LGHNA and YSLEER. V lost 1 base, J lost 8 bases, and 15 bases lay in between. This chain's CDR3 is CASSQVGGLEDEQFF. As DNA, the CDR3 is TGCGCCAGCAGCCAAGTTGGGGGGTTAGAGGATGAGCAGTTCTTC.

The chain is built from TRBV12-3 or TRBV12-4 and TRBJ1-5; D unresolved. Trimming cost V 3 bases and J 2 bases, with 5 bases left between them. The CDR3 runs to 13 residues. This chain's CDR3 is CASSFAGNQPQHF. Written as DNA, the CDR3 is TGTGCCAGCAGTTTCGCAGGCAATCAGCCCCAGCATTTT.

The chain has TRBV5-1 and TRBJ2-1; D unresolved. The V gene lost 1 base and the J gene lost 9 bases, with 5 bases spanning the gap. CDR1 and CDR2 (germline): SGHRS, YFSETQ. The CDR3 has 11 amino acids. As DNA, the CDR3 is TGCGCCAGCAGCTTGTCAGGTGAGCAGTTCTTC. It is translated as CASSLSGEQFF.

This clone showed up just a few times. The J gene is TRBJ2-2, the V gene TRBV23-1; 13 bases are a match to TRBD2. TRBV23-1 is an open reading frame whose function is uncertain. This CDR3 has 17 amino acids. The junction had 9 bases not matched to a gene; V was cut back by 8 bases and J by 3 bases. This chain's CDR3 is CASPPGLAGRHTGELFF. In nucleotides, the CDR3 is TGCGCCAGCCCACCGGGACTAGCGGGAAGGCACACCGGGGAGCTGTTTTTT.

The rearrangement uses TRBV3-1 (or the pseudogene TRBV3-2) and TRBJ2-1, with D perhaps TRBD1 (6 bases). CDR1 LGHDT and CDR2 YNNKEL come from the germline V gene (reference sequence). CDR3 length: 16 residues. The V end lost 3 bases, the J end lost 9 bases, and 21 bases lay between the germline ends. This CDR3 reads CASSHPDRRLQFEQFF. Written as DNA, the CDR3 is TGTGCCAGCAGCCACCCAGACAGGAGACTACAATTTGAGCAGTTCTTC.

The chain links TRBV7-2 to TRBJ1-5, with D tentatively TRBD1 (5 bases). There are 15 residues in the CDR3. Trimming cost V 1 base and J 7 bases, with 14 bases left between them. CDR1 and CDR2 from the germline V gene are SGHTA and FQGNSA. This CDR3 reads CASSLEGVGWQPQHF. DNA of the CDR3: TGTGCCAGCAGCTTAGAAGGGGTCGGGTGGCAGCCCCAGCATTTT.

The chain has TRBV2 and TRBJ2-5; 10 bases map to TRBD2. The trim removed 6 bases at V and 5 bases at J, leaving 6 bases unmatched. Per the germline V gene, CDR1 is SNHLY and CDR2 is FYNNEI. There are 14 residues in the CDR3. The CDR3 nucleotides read TGTGCCAGCAGGGTAGCGGGAGGAGGGGAGACCCAGTACTTC. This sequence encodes CASRVAGGGETQYF. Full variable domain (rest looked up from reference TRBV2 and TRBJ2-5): EPEVTQTPSHQVTQMGQEVILRCVPISNHLYFYWYRQILGQKVEFLVSFYNNEISEKSEIFDDQFSVERPDGSNFTLKIRSTKLEDSAMYFCASRVAGGGETQYFGPGTRLLVL.

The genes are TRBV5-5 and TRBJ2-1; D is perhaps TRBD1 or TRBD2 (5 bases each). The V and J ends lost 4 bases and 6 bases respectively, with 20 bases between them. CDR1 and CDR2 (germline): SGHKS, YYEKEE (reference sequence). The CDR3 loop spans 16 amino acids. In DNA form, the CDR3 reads TGTGCCAGCAGCGCGGCCGGGACCACCAACTCCAATGAGCAGTTCTTC. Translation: CASSAAGTTNSNEQFF.